This TCR beta chain derives from a study of T cells in Graves' hyperthyroidism and ophthalmopathy (dated by TCRdb to 2018 to 2020). Broadly, across the study: Peripheral blood was sampled at the time of initial diagnosis, prior to any treatment. Thyroid tissue and blood T-cell repertoires from six Graves' hyperthyroidism patients were also compared in the study. After sampling, hyperthyroidism patients received methimazole starting at 30 mg daily, and ophthalmopathy patients received high-dose intravenous methylprednisolone. For training and testing, the 100 or so patients in the discovery cohort were randomly divided in a 7:3 ratio. According to the paper, TCR Vbeta CDR3 sequencing was carried out on some 140 peripheral blood samples, which came from about 45 ophthalmopathy, approximately 72 hyperthyroidism and some 17 progressor patients. Prospective prediction of ophthalmopathy was tested in an independent validation cohort consisting of fewer than 20 hyperthyroidism patients and 15 or so patients who later progressed to ophthalmopathy. To identify distinguishing TCR V-J signatures, a discovery cohort of about a hundred patients was used, comprising 40 to 45 with Graves' ophthalmopathy and some 57 with stable Graves' hyperthyroidism. Results the study describes overall, beyond this receptor: A 13 V-J signature model separated ophthalmopathy from stable hyperthyroidism, with approximately 86% sensitivity and about 81% specificity in cross-validation and 80%/75% in testing. In validation, the model predicted progression to ophthalmopathy a median of around six months before onset, with roughly 68% sensitivity and almost 75% specificity. Sample size was not statistically predetermined, and blinding of investigators to group allocation was not performed. Most expanded thyroid clonotypes (frequency above 0.001) were also detected in blood, suggesting blood repertoires may reflect thyroid immune responses.

The CDR3 measures 15 amino acids from cysteine to phenylalanine. The kept DNA is CDR3 alone, 45 bases in frame from the first base. The germline V gene provides CDR1 SGHTA and CDR2 FQGNSA. V sheds 5 bases and J sheds 7 bases, leaving 20 bases between their ends. Stable Graves' hyperthyroidism was defined as the absence of progression to ophthalmopathy over 18 months of follow-up. Hyperthyroidism patients were aged 18 to 65 years and newly diagnosed, with disease duration of less than 2 months. The study excluded patients with uncontrolled infections, other autoimmune diseases, pregnancy or lactation. Diagnoses were based on clinical symptoms, serum thyroxine and TRAb, thyroid ultrasound and orbital computed tomography. PBMCs were isolated from about 10 ml of fresh peripheral blood by Ficoll-Paque density gradient centrifugation. Total RNA was extracted with Trizol reagent, and quality was checked on an Agilent 2100 Bioanalyzer.

The TCR beta CDR3 regions were amplified from the RNA transcripts. The TCR CDR3 was subjected to a first round of RT-PCR using the HTBI primer set and the Qiagen OneStep RT-PCR kit. A second multiplex PCR round built the libraries, followed by size selection and purification. The libraries were sequenced on an Illumina HiSeq2000 using paired-end 100 bp reads. The authors processed their data as follows. SOAPnuke was used to process the raw data, with reads discarded if the reads contained adapters or uncalled bases, had a mean Phred below 15, or lacked an exact constant-primer or identifier match. COPE v1.2.5 was used to merge the high-quality paired reads, and each unique nucleotide sequence was defined as a clonotype. Clonotypes were aligned to IMGT TRBV, TRBD and TRBJ reference segments using MiTCR v1.1. Analysis was restricted to V-J combinations with a frequency above 0.0001, which covered roughly 99% of repertoires. A TCS score was defined as the ratio of F50 (clonal expansion) to E x V (chaos), with BLOSUM62-based TCRdist applied between CDR3 peptides within each V-J. Welch's t-statistics and random forest reduced around 520 V-J features to 13, which were used in a naive Bayes classifier (R e1071). In-frame beta chains were kept once TCRdb had trimmed the public reads at Q25 with fastp and called clones with MiXCR. Every distinct CDR3 protein forms one entry, paired with its most common genes and DNA. The V and J calls, along with clone size, are taken from TCRdb and not from the paper's own processing. The sample has about 400,000 distinct CDR3 sequences on record, around 14% of them singletons. Of the sample, less than 35% is held by the ten largest clones.

This clonotype has just a few counts. Its antigen is still unknown. Within one base of it there is no much larger clone, and no base qualities were kept. The sequence was collected from a woman aged 25-40 years with Graves' hyperthyroidism. The sequenced sample consisted of blood. In this chain, TRBV7-2 is recombined with TRBJ1-1; the D segment cannot be called with confidence. The CDR3 region has the sequence CASSPWGGQAVEAFF. The sequence in DNA is TGTGCCAGCAGCCCCTGGGGAGGCCAAGCTGTTGAAGCTTTCTTT. Where the CDR3 stops, the reference TRBV7-2 and TRBJ1-1 genes take over; the full variable domain is GAGVSQSPSNKVTEKGKDVELRCDPISGHTALYWYRQSLGQGLEFLIYFQGNSAPDKSGLPSDRFSAERTGGSVSTLTIQRTQQEDSAVYLCASSPWGGQAVEAFFGQGTRLTVV.